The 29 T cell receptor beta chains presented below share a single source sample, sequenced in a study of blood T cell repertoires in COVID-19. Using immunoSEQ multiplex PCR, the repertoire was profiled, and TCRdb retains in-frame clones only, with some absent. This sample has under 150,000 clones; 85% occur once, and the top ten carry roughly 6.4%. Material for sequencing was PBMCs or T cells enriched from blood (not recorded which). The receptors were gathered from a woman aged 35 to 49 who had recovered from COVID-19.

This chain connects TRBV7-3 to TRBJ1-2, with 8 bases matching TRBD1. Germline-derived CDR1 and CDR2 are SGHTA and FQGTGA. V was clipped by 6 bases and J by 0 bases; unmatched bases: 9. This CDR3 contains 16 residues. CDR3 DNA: TGTGCCAGCAGGCCGACAGGGGCCTCGCCTAACTATGGCTACACCTTC. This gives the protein CASRPTGASPNYGYTF.

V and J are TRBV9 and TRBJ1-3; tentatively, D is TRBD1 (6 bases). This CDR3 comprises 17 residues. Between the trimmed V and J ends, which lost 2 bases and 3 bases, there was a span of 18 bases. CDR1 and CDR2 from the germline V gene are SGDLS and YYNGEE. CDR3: CASSVGQRPFGGNTIYF. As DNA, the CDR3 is TGTGCCAGCAGCGTCGGACAGAGGCCCTTTGGTGGAAACACCATATATTTT.

In DNA form, the CDR3 reads TGTGCCAGCAGCCCGATGTCCGGGACAGTCAGACCCTACGAGCAGTACTTC. Translation gives CASSPMSGTVRPYEQYF. This chain links TRBV3-1 (or the pseudogene TRBV3-2) with TRBJ2-7; TRBD1 matches at 7 bases. Per the germline V gene, CDR1 is LGHDT and CDR2 is YNNKEL (reference sequence). The ends lost 4 bases at V and 2 bases at J; junction bases unmatched: 14. This CDR3 is built from 17 residues.

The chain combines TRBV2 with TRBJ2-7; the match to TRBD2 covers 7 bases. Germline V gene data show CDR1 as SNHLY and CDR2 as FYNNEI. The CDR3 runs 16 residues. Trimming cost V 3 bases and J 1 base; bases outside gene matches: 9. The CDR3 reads CASSEGGLAWSYEQYF. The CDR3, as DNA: TGTGCCAGCAGTGAGGGGGGGTTAGCGTGGTCCTACGAGCAGTACTTC.

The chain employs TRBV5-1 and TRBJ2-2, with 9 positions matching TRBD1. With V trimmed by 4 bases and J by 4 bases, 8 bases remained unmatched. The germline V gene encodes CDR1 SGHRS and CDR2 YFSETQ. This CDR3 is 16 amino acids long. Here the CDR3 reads CASSNAGTGTTGELFF. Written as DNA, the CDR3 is TGCGCCAGCAGCAATGCCGGGACAGGGACCACCGGGGAGCTGTTTTTT.

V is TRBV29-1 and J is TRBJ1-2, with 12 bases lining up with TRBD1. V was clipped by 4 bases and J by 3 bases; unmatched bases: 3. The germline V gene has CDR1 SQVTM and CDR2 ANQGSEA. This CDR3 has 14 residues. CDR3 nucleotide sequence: TGCAGCGTTGCCGGGACAGGGGGCGACTATGGCTACACCTTC. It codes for CSVAGTGGDYGYTF. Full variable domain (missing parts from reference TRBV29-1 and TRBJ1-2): SAVISQKPSRDICQRGTSLTIQCQVDSQVTMMFWYRQQPGQSLTLIATANQGSEATYESGFVIDKFPISRPNLTFSTLTVSNMSPEDSSIYLCSVAGTGGDYGYTFGSGTRLTVV.

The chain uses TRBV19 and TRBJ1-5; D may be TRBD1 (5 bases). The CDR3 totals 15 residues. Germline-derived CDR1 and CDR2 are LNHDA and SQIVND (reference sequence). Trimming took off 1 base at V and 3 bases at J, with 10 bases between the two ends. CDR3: CASSIVRGDNQPQHF. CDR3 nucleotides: TGTGCCAGTAGTATAGTCCGGGGGGACAATCAGCCCCAGCATTTT. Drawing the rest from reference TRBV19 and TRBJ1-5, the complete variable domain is DGGITQSPKYLFRKEGQNVTLSCEQNLNHDAMYWYRQDPGQGLRLIYYSQIVNDFQKGDIAEGYSVSREKKESFPLTVTSAQKNPTAFYLCASSIVRGDNQPQHFGDGTRLSIL.

In nucleotides, the CDR3 is TGTGCCAGCTCATCAACCGATGGGACAGGGGGGGGCTACGAGCAGTACTTC. It is translated as CASSSTDGTGGGYEQYF. The chain carries TRBV18 and TRBJ2-7, with 11 bases matching TRBD1. The CDR3 has 17 amino acids. Germline CDR1 is KGHSH and CDR2 is LQKENI. The trim removed 5 bases at V and 3 bases at J, leaving 12 bases unmatched.

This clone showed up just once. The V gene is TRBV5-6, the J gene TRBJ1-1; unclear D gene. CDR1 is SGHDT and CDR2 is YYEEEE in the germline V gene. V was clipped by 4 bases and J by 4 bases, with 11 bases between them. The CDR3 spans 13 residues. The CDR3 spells CASSGPGATEAFF. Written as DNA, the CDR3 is TGTGCCAGCAGCGGCCCGGGAGCCACTGAAGCTTTCTTT.

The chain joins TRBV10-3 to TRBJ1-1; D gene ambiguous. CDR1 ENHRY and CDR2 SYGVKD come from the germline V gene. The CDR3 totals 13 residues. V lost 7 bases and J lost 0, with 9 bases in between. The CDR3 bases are TGTGCCATCAACCGAGGTTTGAACACTGAAGCTTTCTTT. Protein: CAINRGLNTEAFF.

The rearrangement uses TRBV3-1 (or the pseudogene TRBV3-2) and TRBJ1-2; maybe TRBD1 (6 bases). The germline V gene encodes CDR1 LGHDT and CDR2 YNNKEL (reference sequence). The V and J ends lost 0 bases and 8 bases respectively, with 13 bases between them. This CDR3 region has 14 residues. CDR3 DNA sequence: TGTGCCAGCAGCCAAGAACAGGGACTAGGGGGCTACACCTTC. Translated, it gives CASSQEQGLGGYTF.

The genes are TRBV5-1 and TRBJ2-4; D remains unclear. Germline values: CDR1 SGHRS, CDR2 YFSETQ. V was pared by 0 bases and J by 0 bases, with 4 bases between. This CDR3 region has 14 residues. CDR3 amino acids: CASSLDIAKNIQYF. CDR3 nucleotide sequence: TGCGCCAGCAGCTTGGACATAGCCAAAAACATTCAGTACTTC.

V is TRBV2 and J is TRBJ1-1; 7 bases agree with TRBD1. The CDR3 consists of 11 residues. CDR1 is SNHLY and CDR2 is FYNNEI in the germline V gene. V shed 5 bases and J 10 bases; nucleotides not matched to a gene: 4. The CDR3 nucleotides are TGTGCCAGCAGTTGGACAGGAAGAGCTTTCTTT. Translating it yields CASSWTGRAFF.

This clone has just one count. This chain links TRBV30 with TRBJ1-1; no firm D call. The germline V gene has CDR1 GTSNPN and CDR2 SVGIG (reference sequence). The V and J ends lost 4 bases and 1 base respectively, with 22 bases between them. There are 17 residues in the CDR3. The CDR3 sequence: CAWILPRVYIKNTEAFF. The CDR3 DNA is TGTGCCTGGATCCTCCCCCGGGTCTACATAAAGAACACTGAAGCTTTCTTT.

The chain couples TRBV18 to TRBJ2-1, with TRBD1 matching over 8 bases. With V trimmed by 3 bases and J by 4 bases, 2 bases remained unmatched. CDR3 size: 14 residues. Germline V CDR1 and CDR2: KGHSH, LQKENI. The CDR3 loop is CASSPGQAYNEQFF. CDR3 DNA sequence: TGTGCCAGCTCACCGGGACAGGCATACAATGAGCAGTTCTTC.

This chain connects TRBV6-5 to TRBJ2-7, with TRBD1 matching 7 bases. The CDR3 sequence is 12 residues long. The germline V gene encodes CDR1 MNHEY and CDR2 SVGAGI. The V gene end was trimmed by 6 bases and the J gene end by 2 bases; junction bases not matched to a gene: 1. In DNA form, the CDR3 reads TGTGCCAGCAGAGGGACAGCCTACGAGCAGTACTTC. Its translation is CASRGTAYEQYF.

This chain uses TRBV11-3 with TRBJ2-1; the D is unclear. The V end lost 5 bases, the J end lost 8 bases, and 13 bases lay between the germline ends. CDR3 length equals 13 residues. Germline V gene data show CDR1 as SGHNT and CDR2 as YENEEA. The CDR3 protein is CASSPGLSDEQFF. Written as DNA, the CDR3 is TGTGCCAGCAGCCCTGGGCTCTCCGATGAGCAGTTCTTC.

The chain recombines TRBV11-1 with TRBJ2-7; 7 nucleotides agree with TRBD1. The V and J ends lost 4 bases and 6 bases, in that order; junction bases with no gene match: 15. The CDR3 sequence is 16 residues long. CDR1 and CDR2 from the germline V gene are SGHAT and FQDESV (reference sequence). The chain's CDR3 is CASSSTYRGGSGEQYF. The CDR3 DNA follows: TGTGCCAGCAGCTCTACTTACAGGGGCGGTTCGGGCGAGCAGTACTTC.

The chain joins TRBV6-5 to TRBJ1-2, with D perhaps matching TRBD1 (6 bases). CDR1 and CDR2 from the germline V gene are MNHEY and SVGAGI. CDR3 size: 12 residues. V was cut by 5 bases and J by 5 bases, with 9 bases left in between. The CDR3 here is CASSRQGYGYTF. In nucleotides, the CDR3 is TGTGCCAGCAGTCGTCAGGGGTATGGCTACACCTTC.

In DNA form, the CDR3 reads TGTGCCAGCAGCTTAACCCTCGGGGGTGAGCAGTTCTTC. Translation: CASSLTLGGEQFF. The chain couples TRBV11-2 to TRBJ2-7; TRBD2 is a possible D gene (6 bases). The J call is in doubt because the DNA end fits TRBJ2-1 better. The CDR3 is 13 residues long. Germline assignment: CDR1 SGHAT and CDR2 FQNNGV.

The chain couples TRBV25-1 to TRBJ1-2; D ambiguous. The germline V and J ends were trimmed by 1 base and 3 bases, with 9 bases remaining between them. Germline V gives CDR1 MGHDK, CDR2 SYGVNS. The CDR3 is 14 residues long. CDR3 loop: CASSESGGHYGYTF. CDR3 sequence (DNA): TGTGCCAGCAGTGAATCTGGAGGACACTATGGCTACACCTTC.

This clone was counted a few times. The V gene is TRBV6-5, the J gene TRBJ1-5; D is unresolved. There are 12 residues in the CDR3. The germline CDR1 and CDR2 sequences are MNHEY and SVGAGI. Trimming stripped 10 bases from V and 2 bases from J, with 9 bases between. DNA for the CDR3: TGTGCCACCCGCAGTGGCAATCAGCCCCAGCATTTT. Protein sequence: CATRSGNQPQHF.

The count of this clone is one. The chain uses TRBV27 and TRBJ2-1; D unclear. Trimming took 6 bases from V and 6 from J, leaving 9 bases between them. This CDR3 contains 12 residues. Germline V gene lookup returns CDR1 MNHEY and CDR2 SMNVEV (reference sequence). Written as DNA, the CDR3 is TGTGCCAGCAGAATCCTAGGCAATGAGCAGTTCTTC. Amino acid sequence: CASRILGNEQFF.

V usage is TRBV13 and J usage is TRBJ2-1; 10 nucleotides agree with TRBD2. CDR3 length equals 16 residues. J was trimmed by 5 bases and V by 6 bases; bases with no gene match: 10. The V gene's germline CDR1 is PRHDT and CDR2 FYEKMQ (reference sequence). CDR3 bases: TGTGCCAGCAGACAAACTGGACTAGCGGATAACAATGAGCAGTTCTTC. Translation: CASRQTGLADNNEQFF.

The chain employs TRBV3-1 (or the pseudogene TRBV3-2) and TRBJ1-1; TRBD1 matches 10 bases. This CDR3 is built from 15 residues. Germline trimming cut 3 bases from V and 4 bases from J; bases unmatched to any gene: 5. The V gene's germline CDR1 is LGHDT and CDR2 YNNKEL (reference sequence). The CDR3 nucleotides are TGTGCCAGCAGCCACTCGACAGGGGGCCGCACTGAAGCTTTCTTT. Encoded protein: CASSHSTGGRTEAFF.

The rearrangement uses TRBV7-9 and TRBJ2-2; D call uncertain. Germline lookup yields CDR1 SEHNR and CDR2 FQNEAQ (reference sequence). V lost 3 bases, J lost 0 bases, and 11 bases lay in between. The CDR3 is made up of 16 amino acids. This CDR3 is CASSLSKAANTGELFF. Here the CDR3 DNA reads TGTGCCAGCAGCTTGTCGAAAGCTGCGAACACCGGGGAGCTGTTTTTT.

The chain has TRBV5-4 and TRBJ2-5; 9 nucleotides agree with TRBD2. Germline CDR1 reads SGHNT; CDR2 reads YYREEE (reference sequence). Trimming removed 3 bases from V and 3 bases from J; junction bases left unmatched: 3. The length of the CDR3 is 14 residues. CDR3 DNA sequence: TGTGCCAGCAGCTCTTCTAGCGGGGAAGAGACCCAGTACTTC. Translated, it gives CASSSSSGEETQYF. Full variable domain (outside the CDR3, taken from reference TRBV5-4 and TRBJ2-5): ETGVTQSPTHLIKTRGQQVTLRCSSQSGHNTVSWYQQALGQGPQFIFQYYREEENGRGNFPPRFSGLQFPNYSSELNVNALELDDSALYLCASSSSSGEETQYFGPGTRLLVL.

CDR3 region: CASSVESGGLSGNTIYF. CDR3 DNA: TGTGCCAGCAGCGTAGAGAGTGGAGGGCTCTCTGGAAACACCATATATTTT. The chain links TRBV9 to TRBJ1-3; no clear D gene. Germline CDR1 is SGDLS and CDR2 is YYNGEE. Trimming took off 0 bases at V and 0 bases at J, with 13 bases between the two ends. The CDR3 sequence is 17 residues long.

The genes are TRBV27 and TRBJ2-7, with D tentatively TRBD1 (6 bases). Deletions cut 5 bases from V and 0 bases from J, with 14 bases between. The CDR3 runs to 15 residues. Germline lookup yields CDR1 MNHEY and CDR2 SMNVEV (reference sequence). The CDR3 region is CASSTQGFSSYEQYF. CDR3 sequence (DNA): TGTGCCAGCAGTACACAGGGCTTCAGCTCCTACGAGCAGTACTTC.